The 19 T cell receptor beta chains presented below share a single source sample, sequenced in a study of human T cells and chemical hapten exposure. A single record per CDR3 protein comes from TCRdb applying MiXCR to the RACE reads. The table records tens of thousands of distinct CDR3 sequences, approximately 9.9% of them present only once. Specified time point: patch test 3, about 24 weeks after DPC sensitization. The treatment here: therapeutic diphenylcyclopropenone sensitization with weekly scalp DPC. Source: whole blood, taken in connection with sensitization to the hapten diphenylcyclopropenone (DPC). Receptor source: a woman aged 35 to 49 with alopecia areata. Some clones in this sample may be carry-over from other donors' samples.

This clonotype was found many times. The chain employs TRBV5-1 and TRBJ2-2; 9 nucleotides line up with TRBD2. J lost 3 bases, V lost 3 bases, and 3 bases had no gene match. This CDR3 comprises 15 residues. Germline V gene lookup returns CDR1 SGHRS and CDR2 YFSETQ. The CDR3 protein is CASSSKRGDTGELFF. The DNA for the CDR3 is TGCGCCAGCAGCTCAAAGCGGGGGGACACCGGGGAGCTGTTTTTT.

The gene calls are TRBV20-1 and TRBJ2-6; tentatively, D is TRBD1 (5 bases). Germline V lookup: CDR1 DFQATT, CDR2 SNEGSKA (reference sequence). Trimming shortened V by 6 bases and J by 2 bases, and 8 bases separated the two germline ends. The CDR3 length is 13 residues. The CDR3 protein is CSAPTAGANVLTF. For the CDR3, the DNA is TGCAGTGCCCCGACAGCTGGGGCCAACGTCCTGACTTTC.

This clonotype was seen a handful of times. CDR3 sequence (DNA): TGCAGCGTTGATAAGCGTGACACAGATACGCAGTATTTT. Amino acid sequence: CSVDKRDTDTQYF. The V and J genes are TRBV29-1 and TRBJ2-3, with no clear D. Germline CDR1 reads SQVTM; CDR2 reads ANQGSEA. The length of the CDR3 is 13 residues. V lost 3 bases, J lost 2 bases, and 9 bases lay in between.

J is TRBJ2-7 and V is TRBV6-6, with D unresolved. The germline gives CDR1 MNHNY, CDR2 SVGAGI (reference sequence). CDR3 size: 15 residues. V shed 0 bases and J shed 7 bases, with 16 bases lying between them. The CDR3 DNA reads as TGTGCCAGCAGTTACTCGGGCACACCCTCGGAGGAGCAGTACTTC. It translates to CASSYSGTPSEEQYF.

DNA of the CDR3: TGCGCCAGCAGCCAAAAGACTAGCGGGGGCACCGGGGAGCTGTTTTTT. It is translated as CASSQKTSGGTGELFF. This chain links TRBV4-1 with TRBJ2-2; TRBD2 aligns across 12 bases. Germline loops: CDR1 MGHRA, CDR2 YSYEKL. The CDR3 sequence is 16 residues long. V trimming: 2 bases; J trimming: 4 bases; junction bases outside the gene matches: 2.

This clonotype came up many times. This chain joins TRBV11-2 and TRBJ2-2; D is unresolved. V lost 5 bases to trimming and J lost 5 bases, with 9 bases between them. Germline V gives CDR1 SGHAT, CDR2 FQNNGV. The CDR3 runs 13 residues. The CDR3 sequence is CASSHQQTGELFF. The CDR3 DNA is TGTGCCAGCAGCCACCAGCAGACCGGGGAGCTGTTTTTT.

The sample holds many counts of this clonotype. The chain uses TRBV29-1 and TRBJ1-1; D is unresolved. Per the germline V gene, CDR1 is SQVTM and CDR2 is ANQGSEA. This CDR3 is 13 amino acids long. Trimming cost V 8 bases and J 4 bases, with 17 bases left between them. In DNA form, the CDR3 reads TGCAGCTCCGGACCCACTTTGGGCACTGAAGCTTTCTTT. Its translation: CSSGPTLGTEAFF.

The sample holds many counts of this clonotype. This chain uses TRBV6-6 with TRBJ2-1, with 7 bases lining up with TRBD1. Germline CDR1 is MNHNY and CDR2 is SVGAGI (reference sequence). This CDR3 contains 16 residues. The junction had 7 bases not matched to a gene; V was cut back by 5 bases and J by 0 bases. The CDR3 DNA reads TGTGCCAGCAGTGGTTCAGGGGGAAGCTCCTACAATGAGCAGTTCTTC. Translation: CASSGSGGSSYNEQFF.

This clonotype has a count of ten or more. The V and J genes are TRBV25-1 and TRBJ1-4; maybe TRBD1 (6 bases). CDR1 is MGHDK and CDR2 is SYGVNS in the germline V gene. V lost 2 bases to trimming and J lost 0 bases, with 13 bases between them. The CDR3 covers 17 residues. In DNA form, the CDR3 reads TGTGCCAGCAGTGAAGGGGTCAGGGGAGCAACTAATGAAAAACTGTTTTTT. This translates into CASSEGVRGATNEKLFF.

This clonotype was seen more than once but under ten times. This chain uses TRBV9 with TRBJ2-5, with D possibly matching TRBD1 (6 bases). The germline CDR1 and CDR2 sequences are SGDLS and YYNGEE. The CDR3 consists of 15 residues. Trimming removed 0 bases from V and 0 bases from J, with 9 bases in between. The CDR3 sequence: CASSVGGQYQETQYF. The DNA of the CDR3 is TGTGCCAGCAGCGTAGGGGGGCAATACCAAGAGACCCAGTACTTC.

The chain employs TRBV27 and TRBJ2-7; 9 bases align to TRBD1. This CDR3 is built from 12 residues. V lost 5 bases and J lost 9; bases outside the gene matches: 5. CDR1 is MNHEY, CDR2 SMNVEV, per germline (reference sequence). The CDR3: CASSRQGGGQYF. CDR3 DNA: TGTGCCAGCAGTCGACAGGGGGGAGGGCAGTACTTC.

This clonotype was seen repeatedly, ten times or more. The CDR3 protein is CASSQDRWVNTEAFF. The CDR3 nucleotides are TGCGCCAGCAGCCAAGATCGATGGGTGAACACTGAAGCTTTCTTT. The V and J genes are TRBV4-3 and TRBJ1-1; D uncertain. Germline lookup yields CDR1 LGHNA and CDR2 YSLEER. V shed 0 bases and J shed 0 bases, with 8 bases lying between them. The CDR3 is made up of 15 amino acids.

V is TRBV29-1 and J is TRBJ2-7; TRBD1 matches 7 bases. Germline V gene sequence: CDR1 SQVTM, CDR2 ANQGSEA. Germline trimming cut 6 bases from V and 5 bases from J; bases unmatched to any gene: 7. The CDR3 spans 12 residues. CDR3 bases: TGCAGCGTCGGTCACACAGGGGACGAGCAGTACTTC. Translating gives CSVGHTGDEQYF.

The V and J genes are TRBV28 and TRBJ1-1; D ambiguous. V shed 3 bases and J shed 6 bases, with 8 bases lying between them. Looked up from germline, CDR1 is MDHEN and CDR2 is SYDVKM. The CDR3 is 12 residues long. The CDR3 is CASSLSWSEAFF. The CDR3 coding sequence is TGTGCCAGCAGTTTGAGCTGGTCTGAAGCTTTCTTT.

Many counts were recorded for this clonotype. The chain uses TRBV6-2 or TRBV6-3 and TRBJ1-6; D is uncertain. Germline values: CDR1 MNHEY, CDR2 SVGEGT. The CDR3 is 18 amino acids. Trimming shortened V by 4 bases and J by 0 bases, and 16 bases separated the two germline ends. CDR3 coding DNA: TGTGCCAGCAGTTCGCGGACTCCCGGTTCCTCCTATAATTCACCCCTCCACTTT. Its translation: CASSSRTPGSSYNSPLHF.

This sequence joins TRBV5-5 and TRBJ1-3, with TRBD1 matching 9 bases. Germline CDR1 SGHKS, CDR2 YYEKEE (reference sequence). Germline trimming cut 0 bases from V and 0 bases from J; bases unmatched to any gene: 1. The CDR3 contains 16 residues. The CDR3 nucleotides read TGTGCCAGCAGCTTGGGGGACAGGGCCTCTGGAAACACCATATATTTT. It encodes CASSLGDRASGNTIYF. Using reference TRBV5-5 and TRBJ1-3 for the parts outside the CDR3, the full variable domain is DAGVTQSPTHLIKTRGQQVTLRCSPISGHKSVSWYQQVLGQGPQFIFQYYEKEERGRGNFPDRFSARQFPNYSSELNVNALLLGDSALYLCASSLGDRASGNTIYFGEGSWLTVV.

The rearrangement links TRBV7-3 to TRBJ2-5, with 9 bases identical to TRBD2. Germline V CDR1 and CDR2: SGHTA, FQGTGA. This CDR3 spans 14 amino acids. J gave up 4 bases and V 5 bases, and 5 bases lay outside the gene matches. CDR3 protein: CASSLAGNRETQYF. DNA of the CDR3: TGTGCCAGCAGCCTAGCGGGGAACCGAGAGACCCAGTACTTC.

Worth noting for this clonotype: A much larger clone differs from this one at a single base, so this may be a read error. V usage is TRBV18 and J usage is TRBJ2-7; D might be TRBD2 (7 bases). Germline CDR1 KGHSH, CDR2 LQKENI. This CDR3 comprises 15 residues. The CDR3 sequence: CVSSPGAGAPYEQYF. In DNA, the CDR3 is TGTGTCAGCTCACCAGGGGCGGGGGCACCATACGAGCAGTACTTC.

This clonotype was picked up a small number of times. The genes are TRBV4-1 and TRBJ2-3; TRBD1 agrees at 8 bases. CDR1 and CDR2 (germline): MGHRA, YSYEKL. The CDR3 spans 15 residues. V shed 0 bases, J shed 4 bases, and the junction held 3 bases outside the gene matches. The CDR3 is CASSQDRGRPDTQYF. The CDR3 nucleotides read TGCGCCAGCAGCCAAGACAGGGGGCGACCAGATACGCAGTATTTT.